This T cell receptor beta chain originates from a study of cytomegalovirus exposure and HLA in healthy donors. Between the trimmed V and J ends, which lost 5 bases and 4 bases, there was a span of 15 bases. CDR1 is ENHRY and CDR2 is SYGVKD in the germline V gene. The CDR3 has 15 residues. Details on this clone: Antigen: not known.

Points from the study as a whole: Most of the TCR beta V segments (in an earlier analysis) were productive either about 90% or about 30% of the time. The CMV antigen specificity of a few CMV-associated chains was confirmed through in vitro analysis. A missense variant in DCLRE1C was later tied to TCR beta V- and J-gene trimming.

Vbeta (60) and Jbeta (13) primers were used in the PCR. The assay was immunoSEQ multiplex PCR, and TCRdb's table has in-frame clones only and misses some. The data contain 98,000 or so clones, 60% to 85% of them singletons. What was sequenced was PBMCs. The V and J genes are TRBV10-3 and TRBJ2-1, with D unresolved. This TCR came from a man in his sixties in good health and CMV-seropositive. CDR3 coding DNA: TGTGCCATCAGTCCGAGCACTCCCTCTTACAATGAGCAGTTCTTC. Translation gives CAISPSTPSYNEQFF.